Following are 31 T cell receptor beta chains from one sample sequenced in a study of blood T cell repertoires in COVID-19. Method: immunoSEQ multiplex PCR; TCRdb's copy keeps in-frame clones and lacks some. This table holds about 61,000 clones, 91% found once. The sample taken for sequencing was peripheral blood. All receptors derive from a human donor in a cohort sampled during active COVID-19.

V and J are TRBV7-9 and TRBJ1-2, with TRBD1 as a possible D gene (5 bases). The germline V gene encodes CDR1 SEHNR and CDR2 FQNEAQ (reference sequence). Trimming left V 4 bases short and J 3 bases short, with 9 bases between. CDR3 length: 13 residues. CDR3 protein: CASSSPGDYGYTF. The CDR3 nucleotides read TGTGCCAGCAGCTCCCCGGGGGACTATGGCTACACCTTC.

The chain links TRBV7-9 to TRBJ1-3; no firm D call. This CDR3 is built from 13 residues. Trimming shortened V by 6 bases and J by 4 bases, and 10 bases separated the two germline ends. Per germline, CDR1 SEHNR and CDR2 FQNEAQ (reference sequence). Here the CDR3 reads CASRARNGNTIYF. The CDR3 DNA is TGTGCCAGCAGGGCCAGGAACGGAAACACCATATATTTT.

The chain joins TRBV7-3 to TRBJ1-1; D is ambiguous. Germline V lookup: CDR1 SGHTA, CDR2 FQGTGA. V lost 0 bases, J lost 1 base, and 3 bases lay in between. This CDR3 has 13 amino acids. The CDR3 nucleotides read TGTGCCAGCAGCTTAACGAGGAACACTGAAGCTTTCTTT. It specifies CASSLTRNTEAFF.

This clone is medium-sized (0.01 to 0.1%) in the sample. V and J are TRBV6-6 and TRBJ1-2; D may be TRBD1 (5 bases). Germline loops: CDR1 MNHNY, CDR2 SVGAGI (reference sequence). The CDR3 is made up of 12 amino acids. The V gene lost 6 bases and the J gene lost 8 bases, with 13 bases spanning the gap. CDR3 sequence (DNA): TGTGCCAGCAGCCTAGGGGAGGACGGCTACACCTTC. It is translated as CASSLGEDGYTF.

The V gene is TRBV6-4, the J gene TRBJ2-2, with D possibly TRBD1 on 6 matching bases. The CDR3 is made up of 15 amino acids. Germline V gene lookup returns CDR1 MRHNA and CDR2 SNTAGT. Trimming took 4 bases from V and 0 from J, leaving 9 bases between them. The CDR3 region has the DNA TGTGCCAGCAGTGCGTCAGGGGCGAACACCGGGGAGCTGTTTTTT. Amino acids: CASSASGANTGELFF.

The rearrangement links TRBV7-8 to TRBJ1-5; 7 positions match TRBD1. The CDR3 loop spans 15 amino acids. Losses at the gene ends were 5 bases for V and 0 bases for J; bases not matched to a gene: 4. CDR1 is SGHVS and CDR2 is FQNEAQ in the germline V gene. The CDR3 loop is CASSRGQVSNQPQHF. The CDR3 DNA sequence: TGTGCCAGCAGCCGTGGACAGGTTAGCAATCAGCCCCAGCATTTT.

The chain links TRBV19 to TRBJ2-1, with 13 nucleotides matching TRBD2. The CDR3 sequence is 14 residues long. Germline CDR1 and CDR2: LNHDA and SQIVND (reference sequence). V lost 8 bases, J lost 10 bases, and 8 bases stayed unmatched. The CDR3 spells CASETSGRSREQFF. The CDR3 DNA reads TGTGCCAGTGAGACTAGCGGGAGGAGTAGGGAGCAGTTCTTC.

The chain employs TRBV7-9 and TRBJ1-2, with D possibly being TRBD1 (6 bases). V was cut by 4 bases and J by 1 base, with 10 bases left in between. The CDR3 sequence is 14 residues long. CDR1 SEHNR and CDR2 FQNEAQ come from the germline V gene (reference sequence). Written as DNA, the CDR3 is TGTGCCAGCAGCTCTACAGGGAGTAACTATGGCTACACCTTC. Translated, it gives CASSSTGSNYGYTF. The whole variable domain, filled in from reference TRBV7-9 and TRBJ1-2, reads DTGVSQNPRHKITKRGQNVTFRCDPISEHNRLYWYRQTLGQGPEFLTYFQNEAQLEKSRLLSDRFSAERPKGSFSTLEIQRTEQGDSAMYLCASSSTGSNYGYTFGSGTRLTVV.

The chain is built from TRBV28 and TRBJ2-7, with 9 bases lining up with TRBD2. V lost 1 base to trimming and J lost 4 bases; unmatched junction nucleotides: 8. The CDR3 sequence is 16 residues long. Germline CDR1 is MDHEN and CDR2 is SYDVKM. Here the CDR3 reads CASSLYTGTSRYEQYF. The CDR3, as DNA: TGTGCCAGCAGTTTATATACCGGGACTAGCCGATACGAGCAGTACTTC.

V usage is TRBV3-1 (or the pseudogene TRBV3-2) and J usage is TRBJ1-2; the D is unclear. CDR1 LGHDT and CDR2 YNNKEL come from the germline V gene (reference sequence). Deletions cut 1 base from V and 8 bases from J, with 11 bases between. CDR3 size: 13 residues. In DNA, the CDR3 is TGTGCCAGCAGCCAAGTTGCCGGCGGGGGCTACACCTTC. It encodes CASSQVAGGGYTF.

The rearrangement links TRBV28 to TRBJ1-5; tentative D call: TRBD1 (5 bases). From germline, CDR1 is MDHEN and CDR2 SYDVKM. The CDR3 sequence is 17 residues long. V gave up 5 bases and J gave up 0 bases, with 17 bases separating them. CDR3 region: CASSLWQGGDSNQPQHF. CDR3 in DNA: TGTGCCAGCAGTCTGTGGCAGGGAGGGGATAGCAATCAGCCCCAGCATTTT.

The rearrangement uses TRBV10-3 and TRBJ2-1, with 7 nucleotides matching TRBD2. V dropped 6 bases and J dropped 2; count of bases not matched to a gene: 7. The CDR3 is 15 residues long. The germline CDR1 and CDR2 sequences are ENHRY and SYGVKD. This chain's CDR3 is CAISKTSIAYNEQFF. CDR3 DNA: TGTGCCATCAGCAAGACTAGCATAGCCTACAATGAGCAGTTCTTC.

This chain connects TRBV11-3 to TRBJ2-2; 10 nucleotides match TRBD1. The junction had 2 bases not matched to a gene; V was cut back by 4 bases and J by 6 bases. Looked up from germline, CDR1 is SGHNT and CDR2 is YENEEA. This CDR3 region has 14 residues. CDR3 in amino acids: CASSWGQGPGELFF. CDR3 in DNA: TGTGCCAGCAGCTGGGGACAGGGGCCCGGGGAGCTGTTTTTT.

The V gene is TRBV11-2, the J gene TRBJ2-7; D remains unclear. The CDR3 runs 12 residues. Germline CDR1 reads SGHAT; CDR2 reads FQNNGV. Trimming cost V 3 bases and J 0 bases, with 3 bases left between them. CDR3 bases: TGTGCCAGCAGCTTCCTCTCCTACGAGCAGTACTTC. The encoded protein is CASSFLSYEQYF.

The chain is built from TRBV18 and TRBJ2-7, with TRBD2 as a possible D gene (5 bases). Trimming stripped 6 bases from V and 3 bases from J, with 15 bases between. The CDR3 runs 14 residues. CDR1 and CDR2 from the germline V gene are KGHSH and LQKENI. CDR3 DNA sequence: TGTGCCAGCTCGGCGGCGGGCTTTGACTACGAGCAGTACTTC. Protein product: CASSAAGFDYEQYF.

CDR3 loop: CASSRNRGYEQYF. The CDR3 bases are TGTGCCAGCAGCCGCAACAGGGGATACGAGCAGTACTTC. This chain joins TRBV7-2 and TRBJ2-7; 7 bases match TRBD1. The CDR3 contains 13 residues. Trimming removed 5 bases from V and 4 bases from J; junction bases left unmatched: 5. In germline, CDR1 is SGHTA, CDR2 FQGNSA.

The V and J genes are TRBV2 and TRBJ2-3, with 7 positions matching TRBD2. Germline CDR1 SNHLY, CDR2 FYNNEI. This CDR3 region has 14 residues. Trimming cost V 6 bases and J 7 bases; bases outside gene matches: 10. The CDR3 reads CASRLAAISNTQYF. CDR3 nucleotide sequence: TGTGCCAGCAGGCTAGCGGCCATCTCAAATACGCAGTATTTT. The complete variable domain, with remaining parts taken from reference TRBV2 and TRBJ2-3, reads EPEVTQTPSHQVTQMGQEVILRCVPISNHLYFYWYRQILGQKVEFLVSFYNNEISEKSEIFDDQFSVERPDGSNFTLKIRSTKLEDSAMYFCASRLAAISNTQYFGPGTRLTVL.

This sequence joins TRBV11-3 and TRBJ2-1; possible D gene TRBD2, 6 bases. There are 15 residues in the CDR3. The germline V and J ends were trimmed by 3 bases and 7 bases, with 16 bases remaining between them. The germline V gene encodes CDR1 SGHNT and CDR2 YENEEA. The DNA of the CDR3 is TGTGCCAGCAGCTTCTCGGGCGGGACCGGGAATGAGCAGTTCTTC. This gives the protein CASSFSGGTGNEQFF.

The chain joins TRBV11-2 to TRBJ1-2; no definite D call. This CDR3 is built from 15 residues. V lost 1 base and J 3 bases, leaving 12 bases between the germline ends. Germline V CDR1 and CDR2: SGHAT, FQNNGV. This CDR3 reads CASSLGALIDYGYTF. The CDR3 DNA reads TGTGCCAGCAGCTTAGGCGCCCTCATAGACTATGGCTACACCTTC.

This clone came up once. The chain has TRBV9 and TRBJ2-2; D gene uncertain. Trimming took 0 bases from V and 7 from J, leaving 4 bases between them. The germline gives CDR1 SGDLS, CDR2 YYNGEE. CDR3 length equals 12 residues. In nucleotides, the CDR3 is TGTGCCAGCAGCGTAGGTCACGGGGAGCTGTTTTTT. It codes for CASSVGHGELFF.

V gene TRBV27 combines with J gene TRBJ1-5; 7 bases fit TRBD1. From germline, CDR1 is MNHEY and CDR2 SMNVEV (reference sequence). The CDR3 spans 16 residues. The trim removed 6 bases at V and 6 bases at J, leaving 14 bases unmatched. CDR3: CASSPKWGTAGQPQHF. CDR3 DNA sequence: TGTGCCAGCAGCCCTAAGTGGGGGACAGCCGGTCAGCCCCAGCATTTT.

The chain carries TRBV7-9 and TRBJ1-1, with 7 bases identical to TRBD1. This CDR3 is 13 amino acids long. J was trimmed by 4 bases and V by 6 bases; bases with no gene match: 5. Germline values: CDR1 SEHNR, CDR2 FQNEAQ (reference sequence). The CDR3 loop is CASSPQGSTEAFF. The CDR3 region has the DNA TGTGCCAGCAGTCCACAGGGGAGCACTGAAGCTTTCTTT.

The chain links TRBV5-1 to TRBJ2-7; D is perhaps TRBD1 (6 bases). In germline, CDR1 is SGHRS, CDR2 YFSETQ. V shed 0 bases and J shed 1 base, with 8 bases lying between them. The CDR3 consists of 14 residues. This CDR3 reads CASSLGDTSYEQYF. The CDR3 bases are TGCGCCAGCAGCTTGGGGGACACTTCCTACGAGCAGTACTTC. The full variable domain, rest sourced from reference TRBV5-1 and TRBJ2-7, is KAGVTQTPRYLIKTRGQQVTLSCSPISGHRSVSWYQQTPGQGLQFLFEYFSETQRNKGNFPGRFSGRQFSNSRSEMNVSTLELGDSALYLCASSLGDTSYEQYFGPGTRLTVT.

The chain joins TRBV9 to TRBJ1-1; the D gene is possibly TRBD1 (6 bases). CDR1 SGDLS and CDR2 YYNGEE come from the germline V gene. The length of the CDR3 is 13 residues. V was clipped by 3 bases and J by 1 base, with 7 bases between them. The CDR3 DNA follows: TGTGCCAGCAGCGGAGGGGGGAACACTGAAGCTTTCTTT. Protein sequence: CASSGGGNTEAFF. Looking up the rest from reference TRBV9 and TRBJ1-1 gives the full variable domain: DSGVTQTPKHLITATGQRVTLRCSPRSGDLSVYWYQQSLDQGLQFLIQYYNGEERAKGNILERFSAQQFPDLHSELNLSSLELGDSALYFCASSGGGNTEAFFGQGTRLTVV.

Here the CDR3 reads CASSLTGATGELFF. The CDR3 DNA reads TGTGCCAGTAGCTTGACAGGGGCCACCGGGGAGCTGTTTTTT. The J gene is TRBJ2-2, the V gene TRBV19; 8 bases fit TRBD1. Germline CDR1 reads LNHDA; CDR2 reads SQIVND (reference sequence). The CDR3 contains 14 residues. The V and J ends lost 6 bases and 4 bases, in that order; junction bases with no gene match: 4.

The gene calls are TRBV6-5 and TRBJ2-1, with a tentative D call TRBD2 (5 bases). The CDR3 contains 14 residues. The V gene's germline CDR1 is MNHEY and CDR2 SVGAGI. V was pared by 5 bases and J by 3 bases, with 11 bases between. The CDR3: CASSQRGSYNEQFF. DNA for the CDR3: TGTGCCAGCAGTCAGCGAGGGAGCTACAATGAGCAGTTCTTC.

The CDR3 DNA sequence: TGTGCCAGCAGCTTAGTCGTCGGGTCCCTGGCCTACAATGAGCAGTTCTTC. Protein sequence: CASSLVVGSLAYNEQFF. The rearrangement links TRBV7-6 to TRBJ2-1; D is uncertain. Germline CDR1 is SGHVS and CDR2 is FNYEAQ. The V gene lost 1 base and the J gene lost 2 bases, with 15 bases spanning the gap. The CDR3 runs to 17 residues.

The CDR3 bases are TGCAGTGCTACCGGGACCTACGAGCAGTACTTC. This translates into CSATGTYEQYF. The V call is TRBV20-1, the J call TRBJ2-7; possibly TRBD2 for D (5 bases). Between the trimmed V and J ends, which lost 4 bases and 2 bases, there was a span of 6 bases. The CDR3 consists of 11 residues. The germline V gene encodes CDR1 DFQATT and CDR2 SNEGSKA (reference sequence).

The V gene is TRBV5-1, the J gene TRBJ2-3, with D tentatively TRBD1 (6 bases). From germline, CDR1 is SGHRS and CDR2 YFSETQ. CDR3 size: 16 residues. Trimming left V 0 bases short and J 1 base short, with 12 bases between. For the CDR3, the DNA is TGCGCCAGCAGCTTGGGCGTAAACAGGGGCACAGATACGCAGTATTTT. It specifies CASSLGVNRGTDTQYF.

In its sample, this clone was seen once. This sequence joins TRBV10-3 and TRBJ2-2; 7 nucleotides line up with TRBD1. Germline values: CDR1 ENHRY, CDR2 SYGVKD. J was trimmed by 4 bases and V by 2 bases; bases with no gene match: 7. CDR3 length: 16 amino acids. CDR3 DNA: TGTGCCATCAGTGAGCCCGGGACAGAACCCACCGGGGAGCTGTTTTTT. Its translation is CAISEPGTEPTGELFF.

The genes are TRBV12-5 and TRBJ1-5, with a weak D call TRBD1 (6 bases). In germline, CDR1 is LGHNT, CDR2 FRNRAP. Trimming left V 9 bases short and J 4 bases short, with 10 bases between. This CDR3 comprises 12 residues. CDR3 DNA: TGTGCTAGCTCGGGACAAAATCAGCCCCAGCATTTT. Its protein is CASSGQNQPQHF.